These 28 T cell receptor beta chains share one sample of origin, sequenced in a study of cytomegalovirus exposure and HLA in healthy donors. Vbeta (60) and Jbeta (13) primers were used in the PCR. Repertoires were generated with immunoSEQ multiplex PCR, while TCRdb's copy carries only in-frame clones and drops some. The data contain around 150,000 clones, around 88% of them singletons. Sequenced: PBMCs. These receptor sequences come from a woman aged 18-29 years in good health and CMV-seronegative.

V usage is TRBV19 and J usage is TRBJ2-4, with TRBD1 matching 7 bases. In germline, CDR1 is LNHDA, CDR2 SQIVND (reference sequence). The CDR3 extends over 16 amino acids. J gave up 0 bases and V 8 bases, and 10 bases lay outside the gene matches. CDR3 in amino acids: CASSPLRDRAKNIQYF. In DNA, the CDR3 is TGTGCCAGTTCTCCCTTACGGGACAGAGCCAAAAACATTCAGTACTTC.

The rearrangement joins TRBV5-4 to TRBJ2-7; D may be TRBD1 (5 bases). The CDR3 has 14 residues. V lost 1 base and J lost 6, with 14 bases in between. Per germline, CDR1 SGHNT and CDR2 YYREEE (reference sequence). This chain's CDR3 is CASSLRVQVSEQYF. CDR3 in DNA: TGTGCCAGCAGCTTGAGGGTACAGGTCAGCGAGCAGTACTTC.

This chain connects TRBV6-6 to TRBJ2-7; D may be TRBD2 (6 bases). The length of the CDR3 is 15 residues. CDR1 is MNHNY, CDR2 SVGAGI, per germline (reference sequence). V gave up 0 bases and J gave up 2 bases, with 11 bases separating them. CDR3 amino acids: CASSYSTSIAYEQYF. DNA of the CDR3: TGTGCCAGCAGTTACTCGACTAGTATAGCCTACGAGCAGTACTTC.

The rearrangement uses TRBV10-3 and TRBJ2-1, with TRBD2 matching over 12 bases. Trimming took 5 bases from V and 2 from J; bases not matched to a gene: 4. Germline CDR1 ENHRY, CDR2 SYGVKD. The length of the CDR3 is 16 residues. In nucleotides, the CDR3 is TGTGCCATCAGTCCAAGACTAGCGGGAGCCTACAATGAGCAGTTCTTC. Its protein product is CAISPRLAGAYNEQFF.

As to this clone: The sample carries other DNA sequences with the same CDR3. The chain links TRBV9 to TRBJ2-6; D is unclear. CDR1 is SGDLS and CDR2 is YYNGEE in the germline V gene. V was clipped by 4 bases and J by 0 bases, with 8 bases between them. This CDR3 has 15 residues. The CDR3 nucleotides read TGTGCCAGCAGCCCCGGTTCCTCTGGGGCCAACGTCCTGACTTTC. This sequence encodes CASSPGSSGANVLTF. Full variable domain (missing parts from reference TRBV9 and TRBJ2-6): DSGVTQTPKHLITATGQRVTLRCSPRSGDLSVYWYQQSLDQGLQFLIQYYNGEERAKGNILERFSAQQFPDLHSELNLSSLELGDSALYFCASSPGSSGANVLTFGAGSRLTVL.

The J gene is TRBJ2-4, the V gene TRBV2; D call uncertain. V was cut by 4 bases and J by 0 bases, with 10 bases left in between. Germline V gene lookup returns CDR1 SNHLY and CDR2 FYNNEI. The CDR3 sequence is 15 residues long. Here the CDR3 DNA reads TGTGCCAGCAGTGCCGCGCCCTTAGCCAAAAACATTCAGTACTTC. Its protein is CASSAAPLAKNIQYF.

The J gene is TRBJ2-3, the V gene TRBV10-2; D is perhaps TRBD2 (6 bases). The ends were cut back, 4 bases at V and 5 bases at J, with 19 bases in the middle. The CDR3 length is 16 residues. Germline V gene data show CDR1 as WSHSY and CDR2 as SAAADI. The CDR3 protein is CASSAWSSGEEDTQYF. The CDR3 DNA follows: TGCGCCAGCAGTGCTTGGAGTAGCGGAGAGGAAGATACGCAGTATTTT.

The chain employs TRBV5-5 and TRBJ2-2, with D perhaps matching TRBD2 (5 bases). The CDR3 spans 13 residues. Germline V lookup: CDR1 SGHKS, CDR2 YYEKEE (reference sequence). V was cut by 1 base and J by 4 bases, with 5 bases left in between. The CDR3: CASSLTSTGELFF. CDR3 coding DNA: TGTGCCAGCAGCTTGACTAGCACCGGGGAGCTGTTTTTT. The complete variable domain, with remaining parts taken from reference TRBV5-5 and TRBJ2-2, reads DAGVTQSPTHLIKTRGQQVTLRCSPISGHKSVSWYQQVLGQGPQFIFQYYEKEERGRGNFPDRFSARQFPNYSSELNVNALLLGDSALYLCASSLTSTGELFFGEGSRLTVL.

In DNA form, the CDR3 reads TGTGCCAGCAGTCCTACGGGGGTTAACTATGGCTACACCTTC. Its protein product is CASSPTGVNYGYTF. This sequence joins TRBV25-1 and TRBJ1-2; possibly TRBD1 for D (5 bases). The CDR3 spans 14 residues. V lost 5 bases and J lost 1, with 11 bases in between. Germline CDR1 reads MGHDK; CDR2 reads SYGVNS.

This clone appeared once. The chain links TRBV4-1 to TRBJ1-2; D is unresolved. V was cut by 2 bases and J by 4 bases, with 8 bases left in between. Germline-derived CDR1 and CDR2 are MGHRA and YSYEKL. This CDR3 region has 13 residues. CDR3 region: CASSQRAGYGYTF. CDR3 DNA: TGCGCCAGCAGCCAACGAGCGGGCTATGGCTACACCTTC.

The V and J genes are TRBV6-1 and TRBJ2-1, with 7 positions matching TRBD2. Per the germline V gene, CDR1 is MNHNS and CDR2 is SASEGT. Trimming removed 4 bases from V and 3 bases from J; junction bases left unmatched: 6. The CDR3 is made up of 15 amino acids. The CDR3 DNA follows: TGTGCCAGCAGTGCCGGACTAGTGATCTACAATGAGCAGTTCTTC. It encodes CASSAGLVIYNEQFF.

The chain joins TRBV7-3 to TRBJ2-7, with D perhaps TRBD1 (5 bases). Germline assignment: CDR1 SGHTA and CDR2 FQGTGA. CDR3 length: 17 residues. The V gene lost 0 bases and the J gene lost 4 bases, with 19 bases spanning the gap. The chain's CDR3 is CASSLTGPLPPGYEQYF. The CDR3 coding sequence is TGTGCCAGCAGCTTAACAGGACCGCTCCCGCCAGGGTACGAGCAGTACTTC.

The V gene is TRBV27, the J gene TRBJ1-2; possible D gene TRBD1, 5 bases. Germline values: CDR1 MNHEY, CDR2 SMNVEV (reference sequence). The V end lost 1 base, the J end lost 8 bases, and 14 bases lay between the germline ends. The CDR3 consists of 14 residues. CDR3 residues: CASSLLAGLEGYTF. The CDR3 DNA reads TGTGCCAGCAGTTTATTGGCAGGGTTAGAGGGCTACACCTTC.

The chain is built from TRBV11-2 and TRBJ1-5; unclear D gene. Germline V lookup: CDR1 SGHAT, CDR2 FQNNGV. Trimming left V 0 bases short and J 1 base short, with 7 bases between. The CDR3 consists of 15 residues. The CDR3 DNA reads as TGTGCCAGCAGCTTAGAGCGGGGAAGCAATCAGCCCCAGCATTTT. Translating gives CASSLERGSNQPQHF. The full variable domain, in which reference TRBV11-2 and TRBJ1-5 provide the parts outside the CDR3, is EAGVAQSPRYKIIEKRQSVAFWCNPISGHATLYWYQQILGQGPKLLIQFQNNGVVDDSQLPKDRFSAERLKGVDSTLKIQPAKLEDSAVYLCASSLERGSNQPQHFGDGTRLSIL.

The V call is TRBV2, the J call TRBJ1-6, with 7 bases matching TRBD1. CDR3 size: 14 residues. The V and J ends lost 3 bases and 10 bases, in that order; junction bases with no gene match: 6. Germline lookup yields CDR1 SNHLY and CDR2 FYNNEI. The CDR3 spells CASSDLPGGSPLHF. CDR3 coding DNA: TGTGCCAGCAGTGATCTCCCAGGGGGATCACCCCTCCACTTT.

The chain uses TRBV7-2 and TRBJ2-1; D is unclear. V shed 2 bases and J shed 0 bases, with 8 bases lying between them. This CDR3 spans 15 amino acids. The germline V gene has CDR1 SGHTA and CDR2 FQGNSA. The CDR3: CASSLRVISYNEQFF. CDR3 sequence (DNA): TGTGCCAGCAGCTTACGCGTTATCTCCTACAATGAGCAGTTCTTC.

A few counts support this clone. The DNA for the CDR3 is TGTGCCAGCAGCCATCGAGACGCGGGGACTGAAGCTTTCTTT. This translates into CASSHRDAGTEAFF. The chain recombines TRBV7-9 with TRBJ1-1; D not resolved. There are 14 residues in the CDR3. The germline CDR1 and CDR2 sequences are SEHNR and FQNEAQ (reference sequence). Trimming shortened V by 5 bases and J by 5 bases, and 15 bases separated the two germline ends.

In the case of this clone: The junction does not match germline at one end; this may be a read error. The chain carries TRBV5-1 and TRBJ2-7; D might be TRBD1 (6 bases). The CDR3 covers 14 residues. CDR1 is SGHRS and CDR2 is YFSETQ in the germline V gene. CDR3 DNA sequence: TGCGCCAGCAGCTTGGAAGGAGGAATTGGTGAGGGGGACTTC. The encoded protein is CASSLEGGIGEGDF.

This sequence joins TRBV7-9 and TRBJ2-7; the match to TRBD1 covers 8 bases. The CDR3 contains 16 residues. The trim removed 4 bases at V and 3 bases at J, leaving 11 bases unmatched. Looked up from germline, CDR1 is SEHNR and CDR2 is FQNEAQ (reference sequence). This chain's CDR3 is CASSYQYGQGGYEQYF. CDR3 DNA sequence: TGTGCCAGCAGCTATCAGTACGGACAGGGAGGCTACGAGCAGTACTTC. Complete variable domain (other parts from reference TRBV7-9 and TRBJ2-7): DTGVSQNPRHKITKRGQNVTFRCDPISEHNRLYWYRQTLGQGPEFLTYFQNEAQLEKSRLLSDRFSAERPKGSFSTLEIQRTEQGDSAMYLCASSYQYGQGGYEQYFGPGTRLTVT.

This chain connects TRBV28 to TRBJ2-3; D might be TRBD2 (5 bases). The germline V gene has CDR1 MDHEN and CDR2 SYDVKM. Trimming shortened V by 4 bases and J by 0 bases, and 14 bases separated the two germline ends. This CDR3 contains 16 residues. Here the CDR3 reads CASSSPTSFSTDTQYF. In nucleotides, the CDR3 is TGTGCCAGCAGTTCTCCCACTAGTTTTAGCACAGATACGCAGTATTTT.

This rearrangement joins TRBV9 to TRBJ1-6, with 9 nucleotides matching TRBD1. The CDR3 has 17 residues. J lost 5 bases, V lost 3 bases, and 9 bases had no gene match. Germline V gene lookup returns CDR1 SGDLS and CDR2 YYNGEE. In DNA form, the CDR3 reads TGTGCCAGCAGCGCCGGGGGGACAGGGAGGAATAATTCACCCCTCCACTTT. Its protein is CASSAGGTGRNNSPLHF.

This chain links TRBV5-1 with TRBJ2-7; TRBD2 matches 8 bases. The germline V gene has CDR1 SGHRS and CDR2 YFSETQ. The CDR3 has 13 amino acids. Trimming took 4 bases from V and 7 from J; bases not matched to a gene: 7. CDR3 DNA sequence: TGCGCCAGCAGCCTACTAACGGGGGGGGAGCAGTACTTC. Translated: CASSLLTGGEQYF.

The V call is TRBV2, the J call TRBJ1-1; tentatively, D is TRBD1 (6 bases). The V and J ends lost 6 bases and 4 bases respectively, with 15 bases between them. Germline V gene lookup returns CDR1 SNHLY and CDR2 FYNNEI. The CDR3 length is 14 residues. CDR3 nucleotide sequence: TGTGCCAGCAGGTTAAACAGGGAGAGCACTGAAGCTTTCTTT. Translated: CASRLNRESTEAFF. Combining the CDR3 with reference TRBV2 and TRBJ1-1 gives the whole variable domain EPEVTQTPSHQVTQMGQEVILRCVPISNHLYFYWYRQILGQKVEFLVSFYNNEISEKSEIFDDQFSVERPDGSNFTLKIRSTKLEDSAMYFCASRLNRESTEAFFGQGTRLTVV.

This chain joins TRBV5-1 and TRBJ1-3; D uncertain. V was cut by 0 bases and J by 2 bases, with 9 bases left in between. Germline assignment: CDR1 SGHRS and CDR2 YFSETQ. This CDR3 region has 15 residues. CDR3 coding DNA: TGCGCCAGCAGCTTGGAGGCAGGTACTGGAAACACCATATATTTT. The encoded protein is CASSLEAGTGNTIYF.

This chain links TRBV9 with TRBJ2-7; possibly TRBD2 for D (5 bases). This CDR3 spans 15 amino acids. V was cut by 1 base and J by 2 bases, with 13 bases left in between. The germline gives CDR1 SGDLS, CDR2 YYNGEE. As DNA, the CDR3 is TGTGCCAGCAGCGTAAGTCCAGCGGAGCCCTACGAGCAGTACTTC. It translates to CASSVSPAEPYEQYF.

This sequence joins TRBV7-3 and TRBJ2-1, with a possible D match to TRBD2 (6 bases). The V end lost 5 bases, the J end lost 4 bases, and 15 bases lay between the germline ends. The CDR3 covers 15 residues. Germline V gene sequence: CDR1 SGHTA, CDR2 FQGTGA. The CDR3 loop reads CASSPTSSYYNEQFF. The CDR3 bases are TGTGCCAGCAGCCCTACTAGCAGTTATTACAATGAGCAGTTCTTC. Using reference TRBV7-3 and TRBJ2-1 for the parts outside the CDR3, the full variable domain is GAGVSQTPSNKVTEKGKYVELRCDPISGHTALYWYRQSLGQGPEFLIYFQGTGAADDSGLPNDRFFAVRPEGSVSTLKIQRTERGDSAVYLCASSPTSSYYNEQFFGPGTRLTVL.

This clone was picked up one time. The chain uses TRBV25-1 and TRBJ2-5, with 9 nucleotides matching TRBD1. The J call is doubtful: the DNA matches TRBJ2-7 better. This CDR3 region has 17 residues. Germline assignment: CDR1 MGHDK and CDR2 SYGVNS. CDR3 in DNA: TGTGCCAGCGGGTTGGGAGGGGGTCGGGACAGGGTGTACGAGCAGTACTTC. Its translation: CASGLGGGRDRVYEQYF.

This sequence joins TRBV27 and TRBJ2-7; D perhaps matches TRBD2 (6 bases). Germline assignment: CDR1 MNHEY and CDR2 SMNVEV (reference sequence). V was cut by 5 bases and J by 0 bases, with 11 bases left in between. The CDR3 is 14 amino acids. The CDR3 DNA reads TGTGCCAGCAGTCCCGGGGGTAACTCCTACGAGCAGTACTTC. As protein: CASSPGGNSYEQYF.